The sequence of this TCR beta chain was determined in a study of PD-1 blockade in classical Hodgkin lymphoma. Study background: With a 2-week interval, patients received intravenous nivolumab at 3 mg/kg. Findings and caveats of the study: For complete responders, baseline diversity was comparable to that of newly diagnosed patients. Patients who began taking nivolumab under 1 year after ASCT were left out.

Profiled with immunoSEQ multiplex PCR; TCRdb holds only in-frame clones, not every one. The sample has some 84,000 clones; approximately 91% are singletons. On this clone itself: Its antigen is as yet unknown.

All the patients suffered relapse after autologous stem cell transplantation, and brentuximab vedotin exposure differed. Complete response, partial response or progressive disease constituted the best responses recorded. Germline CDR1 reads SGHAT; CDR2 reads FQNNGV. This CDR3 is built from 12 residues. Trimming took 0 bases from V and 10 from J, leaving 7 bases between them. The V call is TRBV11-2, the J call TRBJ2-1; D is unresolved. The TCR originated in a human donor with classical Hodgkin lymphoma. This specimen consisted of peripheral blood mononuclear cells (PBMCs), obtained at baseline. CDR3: CASSLDQHEQFF. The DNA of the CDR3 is TGTGCCAGCAGCTTAGATCAACACGAGCAGTTCTTC.